This TCR beta chain was sequenced in a study of tumor and adjacent non-tumor tissue in lung cancer. The germline V gene has CDR1 MNHEY and CDR2 SVGEGT. CDR3 length: 14 residues. Three rounds of nested PCR, following a modified ARM-PCR protocol, produced the TCRbeta library. TCRdb re-called the multiplex PCR reads through MiXCR, storing one row per CDR3 protein. The repertoire holds 70,000 to 90,000 distinct CDR3 sequences, with 77% as singletons. With regard to this clonotype: Mismatch with germline at one junction end may stem from a read error.

The template was RNA from unsorted bulk tissue. Source material: lung tumor tissue. The V call is TRBV6-2 or TRBV6-3, the J call TRBJ2-3; D unclear. The TCR sequence derives from a woman between 50 and 59 years old with non-small cell lung cancer. The CDR3 sequence is CASSSPRLVDTQYF. In nucleotides, the CDR3 is TGTGCCAGCAGTTCCCCCCGCCTCGTGGATACACAGTATTTT.